The clone carrying this T cell receptor beta chain was counted only a few times. These data come from a study of CD8 T cells in ankylosing spondylitis. TCRdb recomputed calls from the 5' RACE reads with MiXCR, one row per CDR3 protein. Of about 180,000 distinct CDR3 sequences in the sample, approximately 9.9% were seen once. The CDR3 extends over 12 amino acids. The V gene's germline CDR1 is MDHEN and CDR2 SYDVKM. V lost 3 bases and J lost 4, with 7 bases in between. The V gene is TRBV28, the J gene TRBJ2-7; tentative D call: TRBD2 (5 bases). The source is a female donor with ankylosing spondylitis or in good health (not recorded which). The sequencing sample was made of blood, either unsorted or a sorted T cell fraction (not recorded which). As DNA, the CDR3 is TGTGCCAGCAGTTTCCGGGAATACGAGCAGTACTTC. Amino acids: CASSFREYEQYF.